These 13 T cell receptor beta chains were sequenced from one sample in a study of cytomegalovirus exposure and HLA in healthy donors. Use of 60 Vbeta and 13 Jbeta primers characterized the PCR. Clones were sequenced by immunoSEQ multiplex PCR, and TCRdb holds only the in-frame ones, with some missing. The data contain 170,000 or so clones, over 70% of them singletons. Sequencing was done on a sample of PBMCs. The origin of the receptors is a woman between 45 and 60 years old in good health and CMV-seronegative.

The chain has TRBV7-8 and TRBJ1-1; D remains unclear. Between the trimmed V and J ends, which lost 5 bases and 1 base, there was a span of 14 bases. Germline V gene sequence: CDR1 SGHVS, CDR2 FQNEAQ. The CDR3 runs to 15 residues. The CDR3 is CASSNYPRRNTEAFF. CDR3 bases: TGTGCCAGCAGCAATTATCCTAGGAGGAACACTGAAGCTTTCTTT.

The rearrangement links TRBV9 to TRBJ2-7; 7 positions match TRBD2. The CDR3 consists of 15 residues. The germline V gene has CDR1 SGDLS and CDR2 YYNGEE. The junction had 7 bases not matched to a gene; V was cut back by 0 bases and J by 4 bases. The CDR3 nucleotides are TGTGCCAGCAGCGTAGGGTCGGGAGGAGGGTACGAGCAGTACTTC. Protein product: CASSVGSGGGYEQYF. The full variable domain, its missing parts supplied by reference TRBV9 and TRBJ2-7, is DSGVTQTPKHLITATGQRVTLRCSPRSGDLSVYWYQQSLDQGLQFLIQYYNGEERAKGNILERFSAQQFPDLHSELNLSSLELGDSALYFCASSVGSGGGYEQYFGPGTRLTVT.

The gene calls are TRBV6-5 and TRBJ1-5; possibly TRBD1 for D (6 bases). This CDR3 is built from 15 residues. Trimming cost V 7 bases and J 3 bases, with 16 bases left between them. Germline assignment: CDR1 MNHEY and CDR2 SVGAGI. CDR3 sequence reads: CASTIPNRDNQPQHF. Written as DNA, the CDR3 is TGTGCCAGCACAATACCCAACAGGGACAATCAGCCCCAGCATTTT.

This clone was observed a few times. V usage is TRBV5-1 and J usage is TRBJ2-3; D not resolved. Germline V gives CDR1 SGHRS, CDR2 YFSETQ. The CDR3 loop spans 15 amino acids. Trimming took 4 bases from V and 2 from J, leaving 14 bases between them. The CDR3 nucleotides read TGCGCCAGCAGCATGGCGTCGGGTTACACAGATACGCAGTATTTT. This translates into CASSMASGYTDTQYF. The variable domain in full, with the rest retrieved from reference TRBV5-1 and TRBJ2-3, is KAGVTQTPRYLIKTRGQQVTLSCSPISGHRSVSWYQQTPGQGLQFLFEYFSETQRNKGNFPGRFSGRQFSNSRSEMNVSTLELGDSALYLCASSMASGYTDTQYFGPGTRLTVL.

The chain uses TRBV18 and TRBJ2-7; the D gene is possibly TRBD1 (5 bases). This CDR3 has 15 residues. Germline CDR1 reads KGHSH; CDR2 reads LQKENI. Trimming took off 1 base at V and 6 bases at J, with 16 bases between the two ends. This chain's CDR3 is CASSPQQERTLEQYF. The DNA of the CDR3 is TGTGCCAGCTCACCACAACAGGAGCGCACACTCGAGCAGTACTTC.

The chain's CDR3 is CASSLAQQGEKLFF. For the CDR3, the DNA is TGTGCCAGCAGCTTAGCACAACAGGGGGAAAAACTGTTTTTT. V gene TRBV7-9 combines with J gene TRBJ1-4, with 7 bases matching TRBD1. Germline trimming cut 0 bases from V and 8 bases from J; bases unmatched to any gene: 3. Germline-derived CDR1 and CDR2 are SEHNR and FQNEAQ (reference sequence). The length of the CDR3 is 14 residues.

This chain uses TRBV28 with TRBJ1-5; TRBD1 aligns across 7 bases. The CDR3 sequence is 16 residues long. V was clipped by 4 bases and J by 4 bases; unmatched bases: 10. Germline V gives CDR1 MDHEN, CDR2 SYDVKM. CDR3 coding DNA: TGTGCCAGCAGTTCCTTCCCTGACAGGGATAATCAGCCCCAGCATTTT. This codes for CASSSFPDRDNQPQHF. Filled out from reference TRBV28 and TRBJ1-5, the complete variable domain reads DVKVTQSSRYLVKRTGEKVFLECVQDMDHENMFWYRQDPGLGLRLIYFSYDVKMKEKGDIPEGYSVSREKKERFSLILESASTNQTSMYLCASSSFPDRDNQPQHFGDGTRLSIL.

V and J are TRBV7-9 and TRBJ2-1, with 8 bases aligning to TRBD2. Germline V CDR1 and CDR2: SEHNR, FQNEAQ (reference sequence). V lost 8 bases to trimming and J lost 6 bases; unmatched junction nucleotides: 9. The CDR3 loop spans 14 amino acids. The CDR3 reads CASGYRGGSNEQFF. CDR3 DNA sequence: TGTGCCAGCGGATACCGGGGGGGGAGCAATGAGCAGTTCTTC.

V gene TRBV12-1 combines with J gene TRBJ1-5. TRBV12-1 has pseudogene status. The CDR3 length is 15 residues. The DNA of the CDR3 is TGTGCCAGCAGCCCCGCCTCGGGTGGCAATCAGCCCCAGCATTTT. Translation gives CASSPASGGNQPQHF.

V usage is TRBV28 and J usage is TRBJ2-7, with a tentative D call TRBD2 (7 bases). This CDR3 is built from 14 residues. Trimming left V 10 bases short and J 3 bases short, with 19 bases between. Germline-derived CDR1 and CDR2 are MDHEN and SYDVKM. The DNA for the CDR3 is TGTGCCATCGGAAGGGGGGGACGGATCTACGAGCAGTACTTC. The encoded protein is CAIGRGGRIYEQYF. The full variable domain, in which reference TRBV28 and TRBJ2-7 provide the parts outside the CDR3, is DVKVTQSSRYLVKRTGEKVFLECVQDMDHENMFWYRQDPGLGLRLIYFSYDVKMKEKGDIPEGYSVSREKKERFSLILESASTNQTSMYLCAIGRGGRIYEQYFGPGTRLTVT.

The chain is built from TRBV10-3 and TRBJ2-5; unclear D gene. Looked up from germline, CDR1 is ENHRY and CDR2 is SYGVKD. The CDR3 contains 13 residues. Between the trimmed V and J ends, which lost 10 bases and 4 bases, there was a span of 16 bases. The CDR3 spells CATWVGPGETQYF. In DNA, the CDR3 is TGTGCCACCTGGGTAGGTCCAGGAGAGACCCAGTACTTC.

V is TRBV5-8 and J is TRBJ2-7; TRBD1 matches at 10 bases. CDR1 SGHTS and CDR2 YDEGEE come from the germline V gene. The CDR3 loop spans 12 amino acids. Losses at the gene ends were 5 bases for V and 5 bases for J; bases not matched to a gene: 1. The CDR3 spells CASRDRGDEQYF. CDR3 coding DNA: TGTGCCAGCAGGGACAGGGGGGACGAGCAGTACTTC.

CDR3 protein: CASSFDSVNTEAFF. The CDR3 nucleotides are TGTGCCAGCAGTTTCGACAGCGTGAACACTGAAGCTTTCTTT. This chain connects TRBV28 to TRBJ1-1; TRBD1 might be the D (5 bases). CDR3 length: 14 amino acids. The V and J ends lost 3 bases and 0 bases respectively, with 8 bases between them. Germline V gene data show CDR1 as MDHEN and CDR2 as SYDVKM. Combining the CDR3 with reference TRBV28 and TRBJ1-1 gives the whole variable domain DVKVTQSSRYLVKRTGEKVFLECVQDMDHENMFWYRQDPGLGLRLIYFSYDVKMKEKGDIPEGYSVSREKKERFSLILESASTNQTSMYLCASSFDSVNTEAFFGQGTRLTVV.